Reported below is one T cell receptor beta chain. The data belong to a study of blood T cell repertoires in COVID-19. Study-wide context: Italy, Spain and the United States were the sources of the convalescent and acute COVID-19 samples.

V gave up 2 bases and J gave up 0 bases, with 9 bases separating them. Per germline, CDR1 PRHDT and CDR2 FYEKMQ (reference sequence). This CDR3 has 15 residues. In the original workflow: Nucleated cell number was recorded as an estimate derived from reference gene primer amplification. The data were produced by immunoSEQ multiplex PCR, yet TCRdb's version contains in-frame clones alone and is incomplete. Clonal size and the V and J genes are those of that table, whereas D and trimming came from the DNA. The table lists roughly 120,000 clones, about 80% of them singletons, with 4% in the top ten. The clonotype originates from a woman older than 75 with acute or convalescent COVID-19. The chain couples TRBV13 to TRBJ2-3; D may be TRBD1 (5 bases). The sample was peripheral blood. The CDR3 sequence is CASSLRGTSTDTQYF. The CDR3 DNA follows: TGTGCCAGCAGCTTAAGGGGCACTAGCACAGATACGCAGTATTTT.